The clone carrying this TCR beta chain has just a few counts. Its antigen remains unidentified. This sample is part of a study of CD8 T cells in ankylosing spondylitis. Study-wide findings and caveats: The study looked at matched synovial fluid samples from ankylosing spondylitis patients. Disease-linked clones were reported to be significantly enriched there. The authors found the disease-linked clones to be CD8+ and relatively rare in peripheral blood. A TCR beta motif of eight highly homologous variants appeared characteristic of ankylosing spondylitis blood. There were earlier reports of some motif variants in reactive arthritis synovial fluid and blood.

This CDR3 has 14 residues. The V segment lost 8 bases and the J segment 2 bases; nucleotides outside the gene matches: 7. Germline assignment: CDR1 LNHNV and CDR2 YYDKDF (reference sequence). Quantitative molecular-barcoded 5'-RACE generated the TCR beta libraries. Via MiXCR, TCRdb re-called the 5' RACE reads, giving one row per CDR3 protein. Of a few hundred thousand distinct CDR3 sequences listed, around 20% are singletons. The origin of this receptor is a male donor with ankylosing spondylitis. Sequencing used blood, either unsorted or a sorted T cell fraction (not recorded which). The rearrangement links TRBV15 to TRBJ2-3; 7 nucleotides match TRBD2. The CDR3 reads CATQPRGDTDTQYF. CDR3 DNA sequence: TGTGCCACCCAGCCCCGGGGGGACACAGATACGCAGTATTTT.